Listed below are T cell receptor beta chains from one sample, sequenced in a study of vaccination and CD4 T cells after COVID-19. Their target antigens are unknown. TCRdb re-called the PCR reads through MiXCR, storing one row per CDR3 protein. The sample carries 15,000 or so distinct CDR3 sequences, just over 20% recorded once. This sample comprised CD4+ T cells from blood, cultured in vitro, obtained before SARS-CoV-2 vaccination. The source is a human donor who received a COVID-19 vaccine. Both conserved end residues are part of each CDR3. Fields, in order: J gene, V gene, D gene, CDR3 length, clone size, CDR3 protein, CDR3 DNA. D genes are given only for firm matches. Where a row states a size, it is once, few, many or the class of an expanded clone; other rows omit it.

>TRBJ2-1|TRBV27|TRBD1|16|few
CASSFSTGATYNEQFF
TGTGCCAGCAGTTTCTCGACAGGGGCCACCTACAATGAGCAGTTCTTC
>TRBJ2-3|TRBV10-3|TRBD1|18|few
CAISADGQGSAEMWAQYF
TGTGCCATCAGTGCCGATGGACAGGGCTCGGCGGAAATGTGGGCGCAGTATTTT
>TRBJ1-5|TRBV2|NA|15|medium-sized
CASSELLAGAQPQHF
TGTGCCAGCAGTGAACTACTCGCCGGGGCTCAGCCCCAGCATTTT
>TRBJ2-7|TRBV2|TRBD2|15|few
CASSEAAGGPYEQYF
TGTGCCAGCAGTGAAGCTGCGGGGGGGCCGTACGAGCAGTACTTC
>TRBJ1-1|TRBV20-1|NA|15|NA
CSARPLELRNTEAFF
TGCAGTGCCCGACCCCTAGAACTCAGGAACACTGAAGCTTTCTTT
>TRBJ1-5|TRBV20-1|NA|13|medium-sized
CSAYDRPDQPQHF
TGCAGTGCCTACGACAGGCCTGATCAGCCCCAGCATTTT
>TRBJ2-7|TRBV30|TRBD2|17|NA
CAWSSGTSGGLTYEQYF
TGTGCCTGGAGTTCCGGGACTAGCGGGGGTCTTACCTACGAGCAGTACTTC
>TRBJ1-1|TRBV25-1|TRBD1|13|medium-sized
CASSEGTDTEAFF
TGTGCCAGCAGTGAGGGGACAGACACTGAAGCTTTCTTT
>TRBJ2-4|TRBV6-4|NA|14|few
CASRFKLAKNIQYF
TGTGCCAGCAGGTTTAAGTTAGCCAAAAACATTCAGTACTTC
>TRBJ1-1|TRBV12-3/TRBV12-4|NA|12|NA
CASSFGNTEAFF
TGTGCCAGCAGTTTCGGGAACACTGAAGCTTTCTTT
>TRBJ1-1|TRBV4-1|NA|14|NA
CASRSTLGRTEAFF
TGCGCCAGCAGATCGACCCTGGGGAGGACTGAAGCTTTCTTT
>TRBJ1-1|TRBV7-9|NA|14|few
CASSPKGETGEAFF
TGTGCCAGCAGCCCCAAAGGCGAAACAGGTGAAGCTTTCTTT
>TRBJ2-7|TRBV30|TRBD1|15|NA
CAWSPPRWDSYEQYF
TGTGCCTGGAGTCCCCCCCGGTGGGACAGCTACGAGCAGTACTTC
>TRBJ2-5|TRBV15|NA|15|medium-sized
CATSRVGTGQETQYF
TGTGCCACCAGCAGGGTGGGTACAGGCCAAGAGACCCAGTACTTC
>TRBJ1-6|TRBV10-3|NA|13|few
CATRQDRGSPLHF
TGTGCCACACGGCAGGACCGGGGTTCACCCCTCCACTTT
>TRBJ1-5|TRBV19|TRBD1|14|few
CASSAPGQSAPQHF
TGTGCCAGTAGTGCACCGGGACAGTCCGCACCCCAGCATTTT
>TRBJ1-6|TRBV5-1|TRBD1|15|few
CASRPRGQGDSPLHF
TGCGCCAGCAGACCCCGGGGACAGGGTGATTCACCCCTCCACTTT
>TRBJ2-7|TRBV6-2/TRBV6-3|NA|15|few
CASSYSGASMGEQYF
TGTGCCAGCAGTTACTCAGGGGCCTCGATGGGGGAGCAGTACTTC
>TRBJ2-7|TRBV15|TRBD1|19|NA
CATSRDAGGQGAGYYEQYF
TGTGCCACCAGCAGGGACGCTGGCGGACAGGGGGCGGGATACTACGAGCAGTACTTC
>TRBJ1-2|TRBV20-1|NA|12|few
CSAIGSDYGYTF
TGCAGTGCCATCGGGAGTGACTATGGCTACACCTTC
>TRBJ2-7|TRBV24-1|TRBD1|14|few
CATSGQGNNYEQYF
TGTGCCACCAGTGGACAGGGTAACAACTACGAGCAGTACTTC
>TRBJ2-1|TRBV7-2|TRBD2|15|NA
CASSPRGGGLYEQFF
TGTGCCAGCAGCCCAAGGGGCGGGGGGTTGTATGAGCAGTTCTTC
>TRBJ1-3|TRBV5-1|NA|14|few
CASSLDRAGNTIYF
TGCGCCAGCAGCTTGGATAGGGCTGGAAACACCATATATTTT
>TRBJ2-3|TRBV19|TRBD2|16|NA
CASSLGRGVRTDTQYF
TGTGCCAGTAGTCTCGGACGGGGGGTCCGCACAGATACGCAGTATTTT
>TRBJ2-5|TRBV5-4|TRBD1|14|NA
CASSSGQGQETQYF
TGTGCCAGCAGCTCGGGACAGGGGCAAGAGACCCAGTACTTC
>TRBJ2-5|TRBV19|NA|15|few
CASSPKGRIQETQYF
TGTGCCAGTAGTCCAAAGGGACGGATCCAAGAGACCCAGTACTTC
>TRBJ1-3|TRBV20-1|NA|13|few
CSAVEGTGNTIYF
TGCAGTGCGGTGGAAGGGACTGGAAACACCATATATTTT
>TRBJ2-5|TRBV5-3|TRBD1|16|NA
CASSLYPTGGTETQYF
TGTGCCAGCAGCTTGTACCCAACAGGGGGCACAGAGACCCAGTACTTC
>TRBJ1-1|TRBV11-3|NA|13|NA
CASSPRRGTEAFF
TGTGCCAGCAGCCCCCGTAGGGGGACTGAAGCTTTCTTT
>TRBJ2-7|TRBV6-5|NA|15|NA
CASSSPRRGFLEQYF
TGTGCCAGCAGTTCACCCCGACGGGGGTTCCTCGAGCAGTACTTC
>TRBJ2-3|TRBV7-3|NA|15|NA
CASSLGGGGTDTQYF
TGTGCCAGCAGCTTGGGGGGTGGTGGCACAGATACGCAGTATTTT